This is a list of T cell receptor beta chains from one sample in a study of cytomegalovirus exposure and HLA in healthy donors. The method was immunoSEQ multiplex PCR; TCRdb's version includes in-frame clones alone and lacks a portion of them. Found here are tens of thousands of clones, under 80% of them singletons; the top ten hold 5% to 6.5%. The sample consisted of PBMCs. Receptors originate from a woman in her 30s in good health and CMV-seronegative. Each CDR3 is given with its conserved first and last residue. D genes are given only for firm matches. The listing skips clone size in some rows; elsewhere it reads once, few, many or a size class.

clone_size: .; d_call: .; j_call: TRBJ2-3; v_call: TRBV18; cdr3_nt: TGTGCCAGCTCACCACTAATAGAAGATACGCAGTATTTT; cdr3_aa: CASSPLIEDTQYF
clone_size: .; d_call: .; j_call: TRBJ2-5; v_call: TRBV5-1; cdr3_nt: TGCGCCAGCAGCTTTTACAGCCGCATCCTCCAAGAGACCCAGTACTTC; cdr3_aa: CASSFYSRILQETQYF
clone_size: few; d_call: .; j_call: TRBJ2-2; v_call: TRBV5-1; cdr3_nt: TGCGCCAGCAGCTTGAGACGGGGCACCGGGGAGCTGTTTTTT; cdr3_aa: CASSLRRGTGELFF
clone_size: few; d_call: TRBD1; j_call: TRBJ2-7; v_call: TRBV13; cdr3_nt: TGTGCCAGCAGCATCTACAGGGGGGAATTACCCTACGAGCAGTACTTC; cdr3_aa: CASSIYRGELPYEQYF
clone_size: few; d_call: .; j_call: TRBJ1-1; v_call: TRBV11-2; cdr3_nt: TGTGCCAGCAGCTCCGGGACTGCGAGGGGAACTGACACTGAAGCTTTCTTT; cdr3_aa: CASSSGTARGTDTEAFF
clone_size: .; d_call: .; j_call: TRBJ2-7; v_call: TRBV5-1; cdr3_nt: TGCGCCAACTCCCGGGGTATCTACGAGCAGTACTTC; cdr3_aa: CANSRGIYEQYF
clone_size: few; d_call: .; j_call: TRBJ1-3; v_call: TRBV2; cdr3_nt: TGTGCCAGCCAGGGGACAACTAACTCTGGAAACACCATATATTTT; cdr3_aa: CASQGTTNSGNTIYF
clone_size: .; d_call: TRBD1; j_call: TRBJ1-2; v_call: TRBV29-1; cdr3_nt: TGCAGCGTCGAGCCGGGACAGAGTGCGAACTATGGCTACACCTTC; cdr3_aa: CSVEPGQSANYGYTF
clone_size: .; d_call: .; j_call: TRBJ2-3; v_call: TRBV6-5; cdr3_nt: TGTGCCAGCAGTCGGGGAGTGTTGCCAGATACGCAGTATTTT; cdr3_aa: CASSRGVLPDTQYF
clone_size: .; d_call: .; j_call: TRBJ1-5; v_call: TRBV5-8; cdr3_nt: TGTGCCAGCAGCTTGGACAGGGTCGGTCAGCCCCAGCATTTT; cdr3_aa: CASSLDRVGQPQHF
clone_size: few; d_call: .; j_call: TRBJ1-1; v_call: TRBV7-8; cdr3_nt: TGTGCCAGCAGCCGTACCGGTCGGACAGTAGAAGCTTTCTTT; cdr3_aa: CASSRTGRTVEAFF
clone_size: .; d_call: .; j_call: TRBJ2-3; v_call: TRBV25-1; cdr3_nt: TGTGCCAGCAGTGAGGTTTGGGGGGGGCAGAATACGCAGTATTTT; cdr3_aa: CASSEVWGGQNTQYF
clone_size: .; d_call: TRBD2; j_call: TRBJ2-2; v_call: TRBV9; cdr3_nt: TGTGCCAGCAGCGTGAGCGGGAAGACCACCGGGGAGCTGTTTTTT; cdr3_aa: CASSVSGKTTGELFF
clone_size: .; d_call: .; j_call: TRBJ1-2; v_call: TRBV27; cdr3_nt: TGTGCCAGCAGTCCCCAGACAGGACCGACCGGGGAGGGCTACACCTTC; cdr3_aa: CASSPQTGPTGEGYTF
clone_size: once; d_call: .; j_call: TRBJ2-3; v_call: TRBV30; cdr3_nt: TGTGCCTGGAGTGAGGTAGGGGCCTCAGATACGCAGTATTTT; cdr3_aa: CAWSEVGASDTQYF
clone_size: .; d_call: TRBD2; j_call: TRBJ2-5; v_call: TRBV6-5; cdr3_nt: TGTGCCAGCAGTCTAGGACTAGTCGTTACAGCGACCCAGTACTTC; cdr3_aa: CASSLGLVVTATQYF
clone_size: .; d_call: .; j_call: TRBJ2-5; v_call: TRBV28; cdr3_nt: TGTGCCAGCAGCGCCTTCCAGGGGAGAGAGACCCAGTACTTC; cdr3_aa: CASSAFQGRETQYF
clone_size: .; d_call: .; j_call: TRBJ2-3; v_call: TRBV7-9; cdr3_nt: TGTGCCAGCAGCTTTAATCGGGAGCCGTCCGATACGCAGTATTTT; cdr3_aa: CASSFNREPSDTQYF
clone_size: .; d_call: .; j_call: TRBJ2-2; v_call: TRBV23-1; cdr3_nt: TGCGCCAGCAGTCAAAGGCGGGACTCCCCGAACACCGGGGAGCTGTTTTTT; cdr3_aa: CASSQRRDSPNTGELFF
clone_size: few; d_call: .; j_call: TRBJ1-2; v_call: TRBV18; cdr3_nt: TGTGCCACCTCCCGGGGTCAGGATGGCTACACCTTC; cdr3_aa: CATSRGQDGYTF
clone_size: .; d_call: TRBD2; j_call: TRBJ2-7; v_call: TRBV27; cdr3_nt: TGTGCCAGCAGTTTGAAGGCTAGCGGGAGCTACGAGCAGTACTTC; cdr3_aa: CASSLKASGSYEQYF
clone_size: .; d_call: TRBD1; j_call: TRBJ1-1; v_call: TRBV14; cdr3_nt: TGTGCCAGCGCGACAGGGTTGGAGGCTGAAGCTTTCTTT; cdr3_aa: CASATGLEAEAFF
clone_size: .; d_call: .; j_call: TRBJ2-7; v_call: TRBV27; cdr3_nt: TGTGCCAGCCGGTCAGGTATCTACGAGCAGTACTTC; cdr3_aa: CASRSGIYEQYF
clone_size: .; d_call: .; j_call: TRBJ1-1; v_call: TRBV6-5; cdr3_nt: TGTGCCAGCAGGCGCTCATCCTTGAACACTGAAGCTTTCTTT; cdr3_aa: CASRRSSLNTEAFF
clone_size: few; d_call: TRBD1; j_call: TRBJ2-2; v_call: TRBV14; cdr3_nt: TGTGCCAGCAGCCAAGATCCCTATGGCCGGGACAGGGGAAAGAACACCGGGGAGCTGTTTTTT; cdr3_aa: CASSQDPYGRDRGKNTGELFF
clone_size: .; d_call: .; j_call: TRBJ1-1; v_call: TRBV6-5; cdr3_nt: TGTGCCAGCAGTTACTCGGTCGGGGAGGTGAACACTGAAGCTTTCTTT; cdr3_aa: CASSYSVGEVNTEAFF
clone_size: .; d_call: .; j_call: TRBJ2-3; v_call: TRBV6-5; cdr3_nt: TGTGCCAGCAGGTCGGGACTCAGCACAGATACGCAGTATTTT; cdr3_aa: CASRSGLSTDTQYF
clone_size: .; d_call: TRBD2; j_call: TRBJ2-1; v_call: TRBV5-4; cdr3_nt: TGTGCCAGCAGCCGGCGCGGGGGGAATGAGCAGTTCTTC; cdr3_aa: CASSRRGGNEQFF
clone_size: .; d_call: TRBD1; j_call: TRBJ2-7; v_call: TRBV7-2; cdr3_nt: TGTGCCAGCAGATTGGACAGGGCCCTCTCCGAGCAGTACTTC; cdr3_aa: CASRLDRALSEQYF
clone_size: .; d_call: .; j_call: TRBJ1-1; v_call: TRBV23-1; cdr3_nt: TGCGCCAGCGGCCCGACTGAAGCTTTCTTT; cdr3_aa: CASGPTEAFF
clone_size: .; d_call: .; j_call: TRBJ2-7; v_call: TRBV6-5; cdr3_nt: TGTGCCAGCAGTTACTCGCGCTCCTACGAGCAGTACTTC; cdr3_aa: CASSYSRSYEQYF
clone_size: .; d_call: TRBD1; j_call: TRBJ1-5; v_call: TRBV6-5; cdr3_nt: TGTGCCAGCAGTTCCCGGACAGGGGCCTTCTATCAGCCCCAGCATTTT; cdr3_aa: CASSSRTGAFYQPQHF
clone_size: .; d_call: TRBD2; j_call: TRBJ2-1; v_call: TRBV11-2; cdr3_nt: TGTGCCAGCAGCTTATGGACTAGCGGTAACTACAATGAGCAGTTCTTC; cdr3_aa: CASSLWTSGNYNEQFF
clone_size: few; d_call: TRBD2; j_call: TRBJ2-7; v_call: TRBV28; cdr3_nt: TGTGCCAGCAGGACTAGCGGGAGTGGGGGTCTCTACGAGCAGTACTTC; cdr3_aa: CASRTSGSGGLYEQYF
clone_size: .; d_call: .; j_call: TRBJ2-1; v_call: TRBV7-6; cdr3_nt: TGTGCCAGCAGCTCACAGTCAGGAAATGAGCAGTTCTTC; cdr3_aa: CASSSQSGNEQFF
clone_size: few; d_call: TRBD1; j_call: TRBJ1-4; v_call: TRBV7-2; cdr3_nt: TGTGCCAGCAGCTTAGTGAGGACAGGGGGGAATGAAAAACTGTTTTTT; cdr3_aa: CASSLVRTGGNEKLFF
clone_size: .; d_call: TRBD2; j_call: TRBJ2-7; v_call: TRBV7-3; cdr3_nt: TGTGCCAGCAGCTTAACGACTAGCGGTAGGCTCTACGAGCAGTACTTC; cdr3_aa: CASSLTTSGRLYEQYF
clone_size: few; d_call: TRBD2; j_call: TRBJ2-1; v_call: TRBV6-5; cdr3_nt: TGTGCCAGCAGTTACAGCCTAGCGGGGGACCCCAATGAGCAGTTCTTC; cdr3_aa: CASSYSLAGDPNEQFF
clone_size: .; d_call: TRBD1; j_call: TRBJ1-1; v_call: TRBV7-9; cdr3_nt: TGTGCCAGCAGAACGGACAGGGTGCCTTTCCTCGCCAACACTGAAGCTTTCTTT; cdr3_aa: CASRTDRVPFLANTEAFF
clone_size: .; d_call: TRBD1; j_call: TRBJ2-4; v_call: TRBV27; cdr3_nt: TGTGCCAGCAGTGCAGGGACAGGCTACTATTCGGCCAAAAACATTCAGTACTTC; cdr3_aa: CASSAGTGYYSAKNIQYF
clone_size: .; d_call: TRBD1; j_call: TRBJ1-3; v_call: TRBV7-9; cdr3_nt: TGTGCCAGCAGCGGAGTTACAGGGGGAAGAAACACCATATATTTT; cdr3_aa: CASSGVTGGRNTIYF
clone_size: .; d_call: .; j_call: TRBJ1-1; v_call: TRBV2; cdr3_nt: TGTGCCAGCAGTGGGGACATGAGCACTGAAGCTTTCTTT; cdr3_aa: CASSGDMSTEAFF
clone_size: .; d_call: TRBD2; j_call: TRBJ2-5; v_call: TRBV15; cdr3_nt: TGTGCCACCAGCAGAGGATTCACTAGCGGGGGACAAGAGACCCAGTACTTC; cdr3_aa: CATSRGFTSGGQETQYF
clone_size: few; d_call: .; j_call: TRBJ2-7; v_call: TRBV10-1; cdr3_nt: TGCGCCAGCGTCAACATCTCAAGCTCCTACGAGCAGTACTTC; cdr3_aa: CASVNISSSYEQYF
clone_size: .; d_call: .; j_call: TRBJ2-2; v_call: TRBV15; cdr3_nt: TGTGCCACCAGCGGATCTAGGTGGGCCGGGGAGCTGTTTTTT; cdr3_aa: CATSGSRWAGELFF
clone_size: .; d_call: TRBD2; j_call: TRBJ2-7; v_call: TRBV4-2; cdr3_nt: TGTGCCAGCAGCCAAGATCTCTCGGGGACCGGACTAGCGGGGACCTACGAGCAGTACTTC; cdr3_aa: CASSQDLSGTGLAGTYEQYF
clone_size: .; d_call: TRBD1; j_call: TRBJ1-5; v_call: TRBV19; cdr3_nt: TGTGCCAGTAGTCGGACAGGGGGGCACAATCAGCCCCAGCATTTT; cdr3_aa: CASSRTGGHNQPQHF
clone_size: .; d_call: TRBD1; j_call: TRBJ2-7; v_call: TRBV6-5; cdr3_nt: TGTGCCAGCAGTTACTCTGAGGGGGCACCCTACGAGCAGTACTTC; cdr3_aa: CASSYSEGAPYEQYF
clone_size: .; d_call: .; j_call: TRBJ2-5; v_call: TRBV6-5; cdr3_nt: TGTGCCAGCAGTTACCCAGGACCGGGGGAGACCCAGTACTTC; cdr3_aa: CASSYPGPGETQYF
clone_size: few; d_call: .; j_call: TRBJ1-1; v_call: TRBV28; cdr3_nt: TGTGCCAGCAGTTTGCTAACTGAAGCTTTCTTT; cdr3_aa: CASSLLTEAFF
clone_size: once; d_call: TRBD1; j_call: TRBJ2-5; v_call: TRBV2; cdr3_nt: TGTGCCAGCAGTGAATGGGACAGGGGGCCAGAGACCCAGTACTTC; cdr3_aa: CASSEWDRGPETQYF
clone_size: .; d_call: .; j_call: TRBJ1-2; v_call: TRBV28; cdr3_nt: TGTGCCATCAATTCTTTACAGGGTTATGGCTACACCTTC; cdr3_aa: CAINSLQGYGYTF
clone_size: .; d_call: TRBD2; j_call: TRBJ2-3; v_call: TRBV5-1; cdr3_nt: TGCGCCAGCAGCCTTTCCTTTAGCGGGGCCCTAGATACGCAGTATTTT; cdr3_aa: CASSLSFSGALDTQYF
clone_size: .; d_call: .; j_call: TRBJ1-1; v_call: TRBV9; cdr3_nt: TGTGCCAGCAGCGTAGTAAACACTGAAGCTTTCTTT; cdr3_aa: CASSVVNTEAFF
clone_size: .; d_call: TRBD1; j_call: TRBJ1-1; v_call: TRBV7-9; cdr3_nt: TGTGCCAGCAGCCGACAGGGATACGGGTACACTGAAGCTTTCTTT; cdr3_aa: CASSRQGYGYTEAFF
clone_size: .; d_call: TRBD2; j_call: TRBJ2-3; v_call: TRBV2; cdr3_nt: TGTGCCAGCAGTGAGCGGGGGGTACAAGATACGCAGTATTTT; cdr3_aa: CASSERGVQDTQYF
clone_size: .; d_call: TRBD2; j_call: TRBJ2-7; v_call: TRBV5-8; cdr3_nt: TGTGCCAGCAGCTTGCCCCGACTAGCGTGGGCCTACGAGCAGTACTTC; cdr3_aa: CASSLPRLAWAYEQYF